Following are 8 T cell receptor beta chains from one sample sequenced in a study of blood T cell repertoires in COVID-19. The data were produced by immunoSEQ multiplex PCR, yet TCRdb's version contains in-frame clones alone and is incomplete. This table holds approximately 220,000 clones, 65% to 85% found once. The sequencing input was PBMCs or T cells enriched from blood (not recorded which). These receptors were obtained from a woman in her thirties or forties with acute COVID-19.

The chain uses TRBV28 and TRBJ2-7; possible D gene TRBD1, 6 bases. This CDR3 is 15 amino acids long. V lost 7 bases and J 0 bases, leaving 16 bases between the germline ends. Germline CDR1 and CDR2: MDHEN and SYDVKM. CDR3 bases: TGTGCCAGCACCACTACGGGACATCCCTCCTACGAGCAGTACTTC. Translated: CASTTTGHPSYEQYF.

The rearrangement links TRBV30 to TRBJ1-4; weak D call: TRBD1 (5 bases). Trimming stripped 0 bases from V and 10 bases from J, with 9 bases between. CDR1 and CDR2 from the germline V gene are GTSNPN and SVGIG (reference sequence). The CDR3 runs 12 residues. The CDR3 sequence is CAWSVRVGKLFF. The CDR3 DNA reads as TGTGCCTGGAGTGTCAGGGTTGGAAAACTGTTTTTT.

The rearrangement joins TRBV5-4 to TRBJ1-1; 7 bases line up with TRBD1. CDR3 size: 15 residues. Losses at the gene ends were 4 bases for V and 1 base for J; bases not matched to a gene: 7. Germline V gene data show CDR1 as SGHNT and CDR2 as YYREEE (reference sequence). This CDR3 reads CASSPGGSRNTEAFF. CDR3 nucleotides: TGTGCCAGCAGCCCAGGGGGGTCTAGGAACACTGAAGCTTTCTTT.

The DNA for the CDR3 is TGTGCCAGCAGTGGACTACCGGGACAGGCTTACGAGCAGTACTTC. Its protein is CASSGLPGQAYEQYF. The chain combines TRBV6-6 with TRBJ2-7, with 8 nucleotides matching TRBD1. The CDR3 sequence is 15 residues long. The V gene end was trimmed by 5 bases and the J gene end by 4 bases; junction bases not matched to a gene: 10. Germline CDR1 and CDR2: MNHNY and SVGAGI (reference sequence).

This clone was seen more than once but under ten times. J is TRBJ2-7 and V is TRBV6-2 or TRBV6-3; 7 positions agree with TRBD1. Per the germline V gene, CDR1 is MNHEY and CDR2 is SVGEGT. After removal of 4 bases from V and 6 bases from J, the junction contained 0 bases not matched to a gene. CDR3 length: 11 residues. CDR3 sequence: CASSSGGEQYF. Written as DNA, the CDR3 is TGTGCCAGCAGTTCAGGGGGCGAGCAGTACTTC.

J is TRBJ2-7 and V is TRBV7-9, with TRBD1 matching 8 bases. The CDR3 sequence is 12 residues long. Looked up from germline, CDR1 is SEHNR and CDR2 is FQNEAQ (reference sequence). With V trimmed by 11 bases and J by 2 bases, 5 bases remained unmatched. The CDR3 DNA sequence: TGTGCCGGAGGACAGGGTCCCTACGAGCAGTACTTC. It translates to CAGGQGPYEQYF.

J is TRBJ2-3 and V is TRBV29-1; 8 nucleotides align to TRBD2. The V segment lost 6 bases and the J segment 4 bases; nucleotides outside the gene matches: 9. The CDR3 runs to 14 residues. Germline V lookup: CDR1 SQVTM, CDR2 ANQGSEA. The CDR3 coding sequence is TGCAGCGTCCGTAGCGGGGCTGGGTCAGATACGCAGTATTTT. This codes for CSVRSGAGSDTQYF.

V and J are TRBV6-5 and TRBJ1-6; no clear D. The CDR3 spans 16 residues. V dropped 2 bases and J dropped 7 bases, with 15 bases sitting between them. Germline V gene lookup returns CDR1 MNHEY and CDR2 SVGAGI. As DNA, the CDR3 is TGTGCCAGCAGTTACGGCCCCCAGGTTCCCAATTCACCCCTCCACTTT. This translates into CASSYGPQVPNSPLHF.